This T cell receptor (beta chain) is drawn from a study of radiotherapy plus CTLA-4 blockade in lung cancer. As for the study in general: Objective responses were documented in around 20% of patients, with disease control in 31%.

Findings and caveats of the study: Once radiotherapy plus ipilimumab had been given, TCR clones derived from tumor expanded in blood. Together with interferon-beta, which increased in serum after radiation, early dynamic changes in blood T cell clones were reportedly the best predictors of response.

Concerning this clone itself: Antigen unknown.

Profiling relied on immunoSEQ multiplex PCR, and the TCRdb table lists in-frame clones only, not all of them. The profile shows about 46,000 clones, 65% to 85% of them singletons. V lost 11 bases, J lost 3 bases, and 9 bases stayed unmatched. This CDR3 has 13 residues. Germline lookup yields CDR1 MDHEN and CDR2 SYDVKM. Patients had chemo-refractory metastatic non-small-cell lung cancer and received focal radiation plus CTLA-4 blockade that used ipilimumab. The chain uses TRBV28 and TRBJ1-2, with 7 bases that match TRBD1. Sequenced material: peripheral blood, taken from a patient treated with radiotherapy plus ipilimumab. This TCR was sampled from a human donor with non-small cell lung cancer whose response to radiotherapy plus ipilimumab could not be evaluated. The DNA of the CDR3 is TGTGCCGTCGCGGGACAGATGGACTATGGCTACACCTTC. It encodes CAVAGQMDYGYTF.